Listed here are 16 T cell receptor beta chains from one sample, sequenced in a study of cutaneous CD30+ T cell lymphoproliferative disorder and hepatitis E. Here immunoSEQ multiplex PCR was the method, and the copy in TCRdb shows in-frame clones only, minus some. The data show about 7,700 clones, roughly 70% seen once. Sequencing was done on a sample of blood. The receptors originated from a human donor with a cutaneous T cell lymphoproliferative disorder associated with hepatitis E virus.

V gene TRBV6-5 combines with J gene TRBJ2-7; D is unclear. The CDR3 totals 14 residues. Per germline, CDR1 MNHEY and CDR2 SVGAGI. V lost 0 bases, J lost 2 bases, and 8 bases lay in between. The CDR3 DNA reads TGTGCCAGCAGTTACTCCGCAGGAACCTACGAGCAGTACTTC. It codes for CASSYSAGTYEQYF.

The chain is built from TRBV28 and TRBJ1-4; the D gene is possibly TRBD1 (5 bases). The CDR3 is 15 amino acids. The germline gives CDR1 MDHEN, CDR2 SYDVKM. With 6 bases removed from V and 2 bases from J, the gap between germline ends came to 13 bases. The CDR3, as DNA: TGTGCCAGCAGCATCAGGGTTGGGACTAATGAAAAACTGTTTTTT. It codes for CASSIRVGTNEKLFF.

This CDR3 reads CASRGQDSGNTIYF. DNA of the CDR3: TGTGCCAGTCGTGGACAGGACTCTGGAAACACCATATATTTT. The chain recombines TRBV7-9 with TRBJ1-3; TRBD1 matches at 7 bases. Per germline, CDR1 SEHNR and CDR2 FQNEAQ (reference sequence). Germline trimming cut 9 bases from V and 0 bases from J; bases unmatched to any gene: 5. CDR3 length equals 14 residues.

The rearrangement links TRBV23-1 to TRBJ2-2; a weak D match, TRBD1 (5 bases). TRBV23-1 is filed as an ORF, its function uncertain. This CDR3 spans 15 amino acids. V was trimmed by 0 bases and J by 3 bases, leaving 8 bases between them. This CDR3 is CASSQSGPHTGELFF. The CDR3 region has the DNA TGCGCCAGCAGTCAATCGGGGCCCCACACCGGGGAGCTGTTTTTT.

This clone has a handful of counts. The chain has TRBV4-3 and TRBJ1-6, with D perhaps matching TRBD1 (5 bases). V was pared by 3 bases and J by 7 bases, with 16 bases between. Looked up from germline, CDR1 is LGHNA and CDR2 is YSLEER. The CDR3 extends over 16 amino acids. This CDR3 is CASSQSQGLYNSPLHF. The CDR3 DNA follows: TGCGCCAGCAGCCAGTCTCAGGGTCTTTACAATTCACCCCTCCACTTT.

V is TRBV14 and J is TRBJ2-7; TRBD2 is a possible D gene (6 bases). V was cut by 4 bases and J by 2 bases, with 18 bases left in between. Germline V gene lookup returns CDR1 SGHDN and CDR2 FVKESK. CDR3 size: 16 residues. CDR3 residues: CASSRGTPYGTYEQYF. The CDR3 nucleotides are TGTGCCAGCAGCCGAGGGACTCCCTATGGGACCTACGAGCAGTACTTC. The full variable domain, completed using reference TRBV14 and TRBJ2-7, is EAGVTQFPSHSVIEKGQTVTLRCDPISGHDNLYWYRRVMGKEIKFLLHFVKESKQDESGMPNNRFLAERTGGTYSTLKVQPAELEDSGVYFCASSRGTPYGTYEQYFGPGTRLTVT.

This clone was picked up a small number of times. V usage is TRBV5-6 and J usage is TRBJ1-1; D call uncertain. The germline V gene has CDR1 SGHDT and CDR2 YYEEEE. With 1 base removed from V and 4 bases from J, the gap between germline ends came to 8 bases. This CDR3 comprises 13 residues. The CDR3 protein is CASSLNGGTEAFF. The CDR3 DNA reads as TGTGCCAGCAGCTTGAACGGTGGCACTGAAGCTTTCTTT.

The chain links TRBV28 to TRBJ1-3; D not resolved. Germline CDR1 is MDHEN and CDR2 is SYDVKM. V was pared by 3 bases and J by 2 bases, with 5 bases between. There are 13 residues in the CDR3. CDR3 nucleotides: TGTGCCAGCAGTTTTTATGCTGGAAACACCATATATTTT. It is translated as CASSFYAGNTIYF.

This clone showed up just a few times. V and J are TRBV28 and TRBJ1-2, with D uncertain. CDR3 length equals 13 residues. V lost 5 bases to trimming and J lost 5 bases, with 12 bases between them. Germline-derived CDR1 and CDR2 are MDHEN and SYDVKM. The CDR3 sequence: CASSLSARYGYTF. DNA for the CDR3: TGTGCCAGCAGTCTAAGTGCAAGATATGGCTACACCTTC.

The chain uses TRBV5-1 and TRBJ2-7, with no clear D. This CDR3 is built from 14 residues. Trimming stripped 0 bases from V and 3 bases from J, with 10 bases between. In germline, CDR1 is SGHRS, CDR2 YFSETQ. CDR3 nucleotide sequence: TGCGCCAGCAGCTTGGGGCAGAACCGCTACGAGCAGTACTTC. Translating it yields CASSLGQNRYEQYF.

The V and J genes are TRBV29-1 and TRBJ2-1; D ambiguous. The CDR3 spans 12 residues. Per the germline V gene, CDR1 is SQVTM and CDR2 is ANQGSEA. The ends were cut back, 3 bases at V and 4 bases at J, with 7 bases in the middle. CDR3 sequence reads: CSVDRLYNEQFF. In DNA, the CDR3 is TGCAGCGTTGATCGGCTTTACAATGAGCAGTTCTTC.

In nucleotides, the CDR3 is TGTGCCAGCAGCCCCGCGGGAGTAGCGTTATACGAGCAGTACTTC. It codes for CASSPAGVALYEQYF. The chain combines TRBV7-2 with TRBJ2-7; 7 bases map to TRBD2. Losses at the gene ends were 5 bases for V and 4 bases for J; bases not matched to a gene: 11. CDR1 is SGHTA and CDR2 is FQGNSA in the germline V gene. CDR3 length equals 15 residues.

The rearrangement uses TRBV10-3 and TRBJ1-5; no clear D. Germline CDR1 ENHRY, CDR2 SYGVKD. V shed 0 bases and J shed 6 bases, with 9 bases lying between them. This CDR3 comprises 14 residues. The CDR3 sequence: CAISESTGVQPQHF. The CDR3 bases are TGTGCCATCAGTGAGTCGACTGGGGTTCAGCCCCAGCATTTT.

This clone is a singleton in its sample. The chain has TRBV9 and TRBJ2-7; D call uncertain. CDR3 length: 14 residues. CDR1 is SGDLS, CDR2 YYNGEE, per germline. Trimming stripped 3 bases from V and 2 bases from J, with 12 bases between. The CDR3 region has the DNA TGTGCCAGCAGCGCCCCCAATCTCCCCTACGAGCAGTACTTC. As protein: CASSAPNLPYEQYF.

The chain couples TRBV27 to TRBJ2-7; 7 bases are a match to TRBD2. Trimming removed 4 bases from V and 4 bases from J; junction bases left unmatched: 10. The germline V gene has CDR1 MNHEY and CDR2 SMNVEV (reference sequence). The CDR3 has 15 residues. CDR3 sequence reads: CASSSLGTTKYEQYF. The CDR3, as DNA: TGTGCCAGCAGTTCCCTCGGGACTACTAAGTACGAGCAGTACTTC.

This chain links TRBV5-4 with TRBJ1-5; D perhaps matches TRBD1 (6 bases). V was cut by 4 bases and J by 12 bases, with 20 bases left in between. Germline CDR1 SGHNT, CDR2 YYREEE (reference sequence). The CDR3 has 14 residues. The CDR3 DNA sequence: TGTGCCAGCAGCCCAGACGGGGGCAGGGGTGGCCAGCATTTT. Translation: CASSPDGGRGGQHF.